These T cell receptor beta chains were read from a single sample in a study of glioma-infiltrating T cells after dendritic cell vaccination. TCRdb keeps only in-frame clones here, not all; method: immunoSEQ multiplex PCR. Among about 92,000 clones listed, about nine tenths were seen once. The sample here was blood, taken before dendritic cell vaccination. The receptors originated from a human donor with glioblastoma. Both conserved end residues are part of each CDR3. A D gene is named only where the DNA matches it firmly. Size tells how often a clone was seen (once, few, many) or the class of an expanded clone, and some rows leave it out.

CDR3nt | CDR3aa | d_gene | j_gene | abundance | v_gene
TGTGCCAGCTCGGACAGGGCCTCGGCTGGCTACACCTTC | CASSDRASAGYTF | TRBD1 | TRBJ1-2 | - | TRBV6-5
- | CASSWAGGTDYEQYF | - | TRBJ2-7 | - | TRBV21-1
TGCAGCGTTGTATCGGGGGATTTTACCGGGGAGCTGTTTTTT | CSVVSGDFTGELFF | - | TRBJ2-2 | - | TRBV29-1
TGTGCCTGGAGTGTTCCGGGAGAGAAGCAGTTCTTC | CAWSVPGEKQFF | - | TRBJ2-1 | - | TRBV30
TGTGCCAGCAGCTTAGGGGACTATGAGGGCTACGAGCAGTACTTC | CASSLGDYEGYEQYF | TRBD2 | TRBJ2-7 | few | TRBV7-9
TGTGCCAGCAGTTACAAGAACCAGGCGCCCCTCTACGAGCAGTACTTC | CASSYKNQAPLYEQYF | - | TRBJ2-7 | - | TRBV6-5
TGTGCCAGCAGTCCCGGGGTAGCGGGAGGGAACGAGCAGTACTTC | CASSPGVAGGNEQYF | TRBD2 | TRBJ2-7 | - | TRBV28
TGTGCCAGCAGCTCGAACAGACAGGGGCTGAGTTTTATATCTGAAGCTTTCTTT | CASSSNRQGLSFISEAFF | TRBD1 | TRBJ1-1 | - | TRBV7-3
TGTGCCAGCACCTCCGGACGGGATCGCGGGCAGTACTTC | CASTSGRDRGQYF | - | TRBJ2-7 | - | TRBV28
TGTGCCACCAGCGGGGGGACTAGCACTAGCACAGATACGCAGTATTTT | CATSGGTSTSTDTQYF | TRBD2 | TRBJ2-3 | once | TRBV15
TGTGCCACAACGGGCAGGGACACCCCCCAGCATTTT | CATTGRDTPQHF | - | TRBJ1-5 | - | TRBV28
TGTGCCAGCAGTTTCACCCCTCCGGGGGAGCAGTACTTC | CASSFTPPGEQYF | - | TRBJ2-7 | few | TRBV6-6
TGTGCCAGCAGGCTAGCGTTAAACACCGGGGAGCTGTTTTTT | CASRLALNTGELFF | - | TRBJ2-2 | - | TRBV2
TGTGCCAGCAGCGACCCCGGGACTAGCGGGTACAATGAGCAGTTCTTC | CASSDPGTSGYNEQFF | TRBD2 | TRBJ2-1 | - | TRBV11-2
TGTGCCAGCTCACCCGGGAGGAACACCGGGGAGCTGTTTTTT | CASSPGRNTGELFF | - | TRBJ2-2 | few | TRBV18
TGTGCCAGCAGCTCGACAGGCCAGAGTTCACCCCTCCACTTT | CASSSTGQSSPLHF | - | TRBJ1-6 | - | TRBV7-6
TGCGCCAGCAGCCCCTTGACACCGACCACAGATACGCAGTATTTT | CASSPLTPTTDTQYF | - | TRBJ2-3 | - | TRBV5-1
TGTGCCTGGAGTGCAAGGACAGGGGCCACAGATACGCAGTATTTT | CAWSARTGATDTQYF | TRBD1 | TRBJ2-3 | - | TRBV30
TGTGCCAGCAGCTCAGACAGGGGATCCACCGGGGAGCTGTTTTTT | CASSSDRGSTGELFF | TRBD1 | TRBJ2-2 | - | TRBV7-7
TGTGCCAGCAGTTACCTACCCGGGACAGAGCACACTGAAGCTTTCTTT | CASSYLPGTEHTEAFF | TRBD1 | TRBJ1-1 | - | TRBV6-6
TGTGCCAGCAGCTCCAAAGCCAGCGGTCGAAGCTCCTACAATGAGCAGTTCTTC | CASSSKASGRSSYNEQFF | - | TRBJ2-1 | once | TRBV5-4
TGTGCCACCAGCCGAGCCCGGGGTGGGACAGTTAATGAAAAACTGTTTTTT | CATSRARGGTVNEKLFF | TRBD1 | TRBJ1-4 | - | TRBV15
TGCGCCAGCAGCTTTAGCGGGAGTTCTTACAATGAGCAGTTCTTC | CASSFSGSSYNEQFF | TRBD2 | TRBJ2-1 | - | TRBV5-1
TGCAGTGTATTACGAGTCTACGAGCAGTACTTC | CSVLRVYEQYF | - | TRBJ2-7 | - | TRBV20-1
TGTGCCAGCAGTCCCACAGGGGGCATCACCGGGGAGCTGTTTTTT | CASSPTGGITGELFF | TRBD1 | TRBJ2-2 | few | TRBV6-5
TGTGCCAGCAGCCGGGACAGGGACTATGGCTACACCTTC | CASSRDRDYGYTF | TRBD1 | TRBJ1-2 | - | TRBV7-8
TGTGCCAGTAGTGTCGGGTCCCAAGAGACCCAGTACTTC | CASSVGSQETQYF | - | TRBJ2-5 | - | TRBV19
TGTGCCAGCAGTGACTTCCGACAGGGTAGTGAAACCGGGGAGCTGTTTTTT | CASSDFRQGSETGELFF | TRBD1 | TRBJ2-2 | - | TRBV25-1
TGTGCCAGCAGTTCCAGGACAGGGGTCAATCAGCCCCAGCATTTT | CASSSRTGVNQPQHF | TRBD1 | TRBJ1-5 | - | TRBV28
TGTGCCAGCAACCTAAAACAGGGGTCTGGGGAGACCCAGTACTTC | CASNLKQGSGETQYF | TRBD1 | TRBJ2-5 | - | TRBV7-9
TGTGCCAGCAGCGGACAAGGGGGGGCGCGTTACGAGCAGTACTTC | CASSGQGGARYEQYF | - | TRBJ2-7 | - | TRBV7-9
TGTGCCAGCAGCTTAGGACAGCACACAGATACGCAGTATTTT | CASSLGQHTDTQYF | - | TRBJ2-3 | - | TRBV5-4
TGTGCCTGGATGGACAGTTACGAGCAGTACTTC | CAWMDSYEQYF | - | TRBJ2-7 | - | TRBV30
TGCGCCAGCAGTGATGGGACAGGGGGCGAGGAGACCCAGTACTTC | CASSDGTGGEETQYF | TRBD1 | TRBJ2-5 | - | TRBV10-2
TGTGCCAGCAGCTTGTTCGGGGAGGGGGGGAACACTGAAGCTTTCTTT | CASSLFGEGGNTEAFF | - | TRBJ1-1 | once | TRBV5-6
TGTGCCACCAGCAGAGAGAGGACAGGGGCCGAGCAGTACTTC | CATSRERTGAEQYF | TRBD1 | TRBJ2-7 | - | TRBV15
TGTGCCAGCAGTTACCCGGGACAGACGAACACTGAAGCTTTCTTT | CASSYPGQTNTEAFF | TRBD1 | TRBJ1-1 | - | TRBV6-5
TGTGCCAGCACCCTCGGGGGGGGAAGATGGGGCTACACCTTC | CASTLGGGRWGYTF | - | TRBJ1-2 | - | TRBV5-4
TGTGCCAGTACCCCACTGCAGGGTAACTATGGCTACACCTTC | CASTPLQGNYGYTF | - | TRBJ1-2 | - | TRBV19
TGTGCCAGCAGCCAGCTCGACATCTCTGGAAACACCATATATTTT | CASSQLDISGNTIYF | - | TRBJ1-3 | - | TRBV7-2
TGTGCCAGCAGCTCAAGGGGGGAGGGGTTCGATTATAATTCACCCCTCCACTTT | CASSSRGEGFDYNSPLHF | - | TRBJ1-6 | - | TRBV7-6
TGCGCCAGCAGCCAAACGGACAGGGCTGGAAACACCATATATTTT | CASSQTDRAGNTIYF | TRBD1 | TRBJ1-3 | few | TRBV4-1
TGTGCCAGCACCCTCTTAGCGGGAGGGCCCTCCTACGAGCAGTACTTC | CASTLLAGGPSYEQYF | TRBD2 | TRBJ2-7 | once | TRBV28
TGTGCCAGCAGCTCGGGACAGGGGGGTCGGAATGAGCAGTTCTTC | CASSSGQGGRNEQFF | TRBD1 | TRBJ2-1 | - | TRBV11-2
TGTGCCAGCAGTGCAGGGTCCAACTATGGCTACACCTTC | CASSAGSNYGYTF | - | TRBJ1-2 | - | TRBV6-4
TGTGCCATCGCTTCGGGGGGGCCCTACAATGAGCAGTTCTTC | CAIASGGPYNEQFF | TRBD2 | TRBJ2-1 | once | TRBV10-3
TGTGCCAGTCGACCTGACAGGGTTACGGGGGCCAACGTCCTGACTTTC | CASRPDRVTGANVLTF | TRBD1 | TRBJ2-6 | - | TRBV19
TGTGCCAGCAGTGAGCGGGGGGATTGGGGGACTGAAGCTTTCTTT | CASSERGDWGTEAFF | - | TRBJ1-1 | - | TRBV6-1
TGTGCCAGCAGTTCCCATGGGACTAGCGGTTCCTACGAGCAGTACTTC | CASSSHGTSGSYEQYF | TRBD2 | TRBJ2-7 | - | TRBV6-5